This entry lists 22 T cell receptor beta chains sequenced from one sample in a study of cytomegalovirus exposure and HLA in healthy donors. PCR involved 60 Vbeta and 13 Jbeta primers. Produced via immunoSEQ multiplex PCR; TCRdb's table is partial and in-frame only. The sample includes 130,000 or so clones, approximately 87% seen only once; the top ten take more than 4.5%. Sequences were obtained from PBMCs. The receptors were gathered from a woman aged 25 to 39 in good health and CMV-seronegative.

This clone has only one observation. The gene calls are TRBV19 and TRBJ2-5, with 8 nucleotides matching TRBD1. With V trimmed by 5 bases and J by 9 bases, 8 bases remained unmatched. Germline lookup yields CDR1 LNHDA and CDR2 SQIVND (reference sequence). This CDR3 is built from 13 residues. CDR3 sequence reads: CASSSTTGEAQYF. Here the CDR3 DNA reads TGTGCCAGTAGTTCCACGACAGGGGAGGCCCAGTACTTC.

The chain employs TRBV7-9 and TRBJ2-3; D is perhaps TRBD2 (6 bases). This CDR3 has 14 amino acids. The V gene's germline CDR1 is SEHNR and CDR2 FQNEAQ (reference sequence). V was shortened by 3 bases and J by 2 bases, with 9 bases between the two germline ends. For the CDR3, the DNA is TGTGCCAGCAGCTTGGGGGGACCCACAGATACGCAGTATTTT. Protein sequence: CASSLGGPTDTQYF.

This chain uses TRBV20-1 with TRBJ2-5; D is possibly TRBD2 (6 bases). Germline CDR1 is DFQATT and CDR2 is SNEGSKA (reference sequence). Trimming stripped 5 bases from V and 8 bases from J, with 12 bases between. The CDR3 has 11 residues. In DNA form, the CDR3 reads TGCAGTGCTCGCCGGGACTTCACCCAGTACTTC. Encoded protein: CSARRDFTQYF.

The rearrangement links TRBV28 to TRBJ1-3; possibly TRBD1 for D (6 bases). The CDR3 has 16 amino acids. Per the germline V gene, CDR1 is MDHEN and CDR2 is SYDVKM. V was shortened by 5 bases and J by 0 bases, with 14 bases between the two germline ends. CDR3 DNA sequence: TGTGCCAGCAGTATACCACAGGGAAGCTCTGGAAACACCATATATTTT. It is translated as CASSIPQGSSGNTIYF.

For the CDR3, the DNA is TGTGCCAGCAGCGTAGGGGGGGAACCCTACGAGCAGTACTTC. Protein: CASSVGGEPYEQYF. This chain connects TRBV9 to TRBJ2-7; tentatively, D is TRBD2 (6 bases). The CDR3 is made up of 14 amino acids. Trimming cost V 0 bases and J 2 bases, with 9 bases left between them. Looked up from germline, CDR1 is SGDLS and CDR2 is YYNGEE. Using reference TRBV9 and TRBJ2-7 for the parts outside the CDR3, the full variable domain is DSGVTQTPKHLITATGQRVTLRCSPRSGDLSVYWYQQSLDQGLQFLIQYYNGEERAKGNILERFSAQQFPDLHSELNLSSLELGDSALYFCASSVGGEPYEQYFGPGTRLTVT.

This clone was detected once. This chain joins TRBV5-1 and TRBJ2-5, with D perhaps TRBD1 (6 bases). The V and J ends lost 5 bases and 4 bases respectively, with 15 bases between them. The CDR3 contains 14 residues. Per germline, CDR1 SGHRS and CDR2 YFSETQ. CDR3 sequence: CASRSVGAAETQYF. In DNA form, the CDR3 reads TGCGCCAGCAGGTCCGTGGGGGCGGCAGAGACCCAGTACTTC.

The chain joins TRBV27 to TRBJ1-2, with D uncertain. The germline V and J ends were trimmed by 4 bases and 5 bases, with 17 bases remaining between them. Germline V gene data show CDR1 as MNHEY and CDR2 as SMNVEV (reference sequence). This CDR3 is built from 15 residues. CDR3 sequence reads: CASSWSGLTGYGYTF. The CDR3 DNA follows: TGTGCCAGCAGTTGGTCAGGTCTGACGGGGTATGGCTACACCTTC.

The chain is built from TRBV28 and TRBJ2-1; 7 nucleotides agree with TRBD1. CDR1 and CDR2 from the germline V gene are MDHEN and SYDVKM. The CDR3 is made up of 14 amino acids. Germline trimming cut 2 bases from V and 7 bases from J; bases unmatched to any gene: 5. The CDR3 DNA reads as TGTGCCAGCAGTTTAAGACAGGGTGGTAATGAGCAGTTCTTC. This encodes CASSLRQGGNEQFF.

The rearrangement uses TRBV30 and TRBJ2-3; 10 positions match TRBD2. The CDR3 runs to 12 residues. V trimming: 6 bases; J trimming: 6 bases; junction bases outside the gene matches: 3. Germline values: CDR1 GTSNPN, CDR2 SVGIG (reference sequence). The CDR3 sequence: CACERGGDTQYF. CDR3 sequence (DNA): TGTGCCTGCGAGCGGGGGGGCGATACGCAGTATTTT.

The rearrangement joins TRBV28 to TRBJ1-6; unclear D gene. Germline V lookup: CDR1 MDHEN, CDR2 SYDVKM. The CDR3 length is 16 residues. The V and J ends lost 2 bases and 0 bases respectively, with 8 bases between them. CDR3 nucleotides: TGTGCCAGCAGTTTACTCTCGGGCTCCTATAATTCACCCCTCCACTTT. It codes for CASSLLSGSYNSPLHF. The entire variable domain, with the rest obtained from reference TRBV28 and TRBJ1-6, is as follows: DVKVTQSSRYLVKRTGEKVFLECVQDMDHENMFWYRQDPGLGLRLIYFSYDVKMKEKGDIPEGYSVSREKKERFSLILESASTNQTSMYLCASSLLSGSYNSPLHFGNGTRLTVT.

This clone was seen only once. The chain carries TRBV4-1 and TRBJ2-1, with 7 bases identical to TRBD2. Germline CDR1 and CDR2: MGHRA and YSYEKL. The V gene end was trimmed by 3 bases and the J gene end by 0 bases; junction bases not matched to a gene: 20. The CDR3 is 21 amino acids. CDR3 DNA: TGCGCCAGCAGCCATGGAAGGGCTAGCGGAGCTCCTAGGAGCTCCTACAATGAGCAGTTCTTC. This translates into CASSHGRASGAPRSSYNEQFF.

The chain carries TRBV11-2 and TRBJ1-2; the match to TRBD1 covers 7 bases. The V gene's germline CDR1 is SGHAT and CDR2 FQNNGV. The junction had 1 base not matched to a gene; V was cut back by 4 bases and J by 5 bases. The CDR3 contains 12 residues. CDR3 amino acids: CASSSGGYGYTF. CDR3 coding DNA: TGTGCCAGCAGCTCAGGGGGATATGGCTACACCTTC. The variable domain in full, completed from reference TRBV11-2 and TRBJ1-2, reads EAGVAQSPRYKIIEKRQSVAFWCNPISGHATLYWYQQILGQGPKLLIQFQNNGVVDDSQLPKDRFSAERLKGVDSTLKIQPAKLEDSAVYLCASSSGGYGYTFGSGTRLTVV.

The chain employs TRBV6-5 and TRBJ2-7, with D unresolved. The germline gives CDR1 MNHEY, CDR2 SVGAGI. V gave up 6 bases and J gave up 3 bases, with 18 bases separating them. This CDR3 has 15 amino acids. The CDR3 coding sequence is TGTGCCAGCAGCTCGAGAGGCCGCAGACTCTACGAGCAGTACTTC. Amino acids: CASSSRGRRLYEQYF.

The sample holds a few counts of this clone. This chain joins TRBV4-1 and TRBJ1-3, with unresolved D. Germline V gene data show CDR1 as MGHRA and CDR2 as YSYEKL. Trimming removed 4 bases at V and 0 bases at J, with 10 bases between. The CDR3 covers 15 residues. The CDR3 loop reads CASSPSRGSGNTIYF. CDR3 DNA: TGCGCCAGCAGCCCAAGTCGGGGCTCTGGAAACACCATATATTTT.

The chain is built from TRBV18 and TRBJ1-1, with D maybe TRBD1 (5 bases). Germline CDR1 KGHSH, CDR2 LQKENI. Trimming cost V 5 bases and J 11 bases, with 18 bases left between them. CDR3 length: 13 residues. CDR3: CASSNRLGRGAFF. In DNA form, the CDR3 reads TGTGCCAGCTCAAACAGGCTGGGCCGGGGGGCTTTCTTT.

This clone was counted only a few times. V is TRBV5-6 and J is TRBJ2-7; D is unclear. Trimming pared 1 base from V and 1 base from J, leaving 9 bases between. The CDR3 runs 14 residues. CDR1 and CDR2 from the germline V gene are SGHDT and YYEEEE. CDR3: CASSLFVRSYEQYF. The CDR3 DNA reads TGTGCCAGCAGCTTGTTTGTCAGATCCTACGAGCAGTACTTC.

This clone occurred a few times. The genes are TRBV25-1 and TRBJ2-6; no clear D. Germline loops: CDR1 MGHDK, CDR2 SYGVNS. This CDR3 region has 15 residues. Trimming stripped 4 bases from V and 0 bases from J, with 7 bases between. This CDR3 is CASSALYSGANVLTF. CDR3 sequence (DNA): TGTGCCAGCAGTGCTCTGTACTCTGGGGCCAACGTCCTGACTTTC.

The V gene is TRBV7-7, the J gene TRBJ2-1; 9 nucleotides agree with TRBD2. CDR3 length equals 16 residues. Germline V gene sequence: CDR1 SSHAT, CDR2 FNYEAQ (reference sequence). V was clipped by 5 bases and J by 3 bases; unmatched bases: 8. CDR3 protein: CASSPAGGEDYNEQFF. DNA of the CDR3: TGTGCCAGCAGCCCAGCGGGGGGAGAAGACTACAATGAGCAGTTCTTC.

The chain couples TRBV13 to TRBJ2-7; 7 bases are shared with TRBD1. The germline V gene encodes CDR1 PRHDT and CDR2 FYEKMQ (reference sequence). CDR3 length: 14 residues. The V and J ends lost 0 bases and 5 bases, in that order; junction bases with no gene match: 4. Written as DNA, the CDR3 is TGTGCCAGCAGCTTAGGGGACAGGTCCCACGAGCAGTACTTC. It codes for CASSLGDRSHEQYF.

This chain connects TRBV6-5 to TRBJ2-7, with a possible D match to TRBD1 (6 bases). This CDR3 spans 13 amino acids. The V end lost 6 bases, the J end lost 6 bases, and 15 bases lay between the germline ends. The germline V gene has CDR1 MNHEY and CDR2 SVGAGI. The CDR3 sequence: CASSKGVLSEQYF. The CDR3 coding sequence is TGTGCCAGCAGCAAGGGGGTGCTCAGCGAGCAGTACTTC.

This clone was counted a single time. J is TRBJ1-5 and V is TRBV30, with D perhaps TRBD1 (5 bases). The CDR3 contains 13 residues. CDR1 is GTSNPN, CDR2 SVGIG, per germline (reference sequence). V was pared by 2 bases and J by 3 bases, with 8 bases between. The CDR3 here is CAWSPRDNQPQHF. Here the CDR3 DNA reads TGTGCCTGGAGTCCCAGGGACAATCAGCCCCAGCATTTT.

The CDR3 loop is CSARYLDTQYF. CDR3 DNA: TGCAGTGCGCGGTACCTAGATACGCAGTATTTT. The chain joins TRBV20-1 to TRBJ2-3; unclear D gene. V lost 6 bases and J 5 bases, leaving 9 bases between the germline ends. The CDR3 runs to 11 residues. CDR1 and CDR2 (germline): DFQATT, SNEGSKA (reference sequence).